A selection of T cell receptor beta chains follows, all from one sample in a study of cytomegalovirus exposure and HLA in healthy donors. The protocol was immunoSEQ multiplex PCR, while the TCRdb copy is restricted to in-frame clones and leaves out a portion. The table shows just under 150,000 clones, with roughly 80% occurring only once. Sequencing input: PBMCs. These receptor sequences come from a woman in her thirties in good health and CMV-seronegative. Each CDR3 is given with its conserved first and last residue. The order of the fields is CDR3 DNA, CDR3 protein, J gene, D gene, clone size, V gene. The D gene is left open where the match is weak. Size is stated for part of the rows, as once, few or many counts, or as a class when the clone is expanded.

CDR3 DNA: TGTGCCAGCACCAAACCAGGGGGCCGCGAGCAGTACTTC
CDR3 protein: CASTKPGGREQYF
J gene: TRBJ2-7
D gene: TRBD1
clone size: .
V gene: TRBV5-4

CDR3 DNA: TGCGCCAGCAGCCAAGACAGTTCCTACAATGAGCAGTTCTTC
CDR3 protein: CASSQDSSYNEQFF
J gene: TRBJ2-1
D gene: .
clone size: .
V gene: TRBV4-3

CDR3 DNA: TGTGCCATCAGTGTTGGTAGCGGGGGGGCTGGCCAAGAGACCCAGTACTTC
CDR3 protein: CAISVGSGGAGQETQYF
J gene: TRBJ2-5
D gene: TRBD2
clone size: .
V gene: TRBV10-3

CDR3 DNA: TGTGCCAGCAGCTTGGGGACAGGGCAGGCTAATGAAAAACTGTTTTTT
CDR3 protein: CASSLGTGQANEKLFF
J gene: TRBJ1-4
D gene: TRBD1
clone size: .
V gene: TRBV5-4

CDR3 DNA: TGTGCCATTGGGACAGGGAATAATTCACCCCTCCACTTT
CDR3 protein: CAIGTGNNSPLHF
J gene: TRBJ1-6
D gene: TRBD1
clone size: once
V gene: TRBV10-3

CDR3 DNA: TGTGCCAGCAGACACGACAGGAACTATGGCTACACCTTC
CDR3 protein: CASRHDRNYGYTF
J gene: TRBJ1-2
D gene: .
clone size: .
V gene: TRBV5-8

CDR3 DNA: TGCGCCAGCAGCTCCGGGACAGGGGCCTCGGAAGGGAAGAATCAGCCCCAGCATTTT
CDR3 protein: CASSSGTGASEGKNQPQHF
J gene: TRBJ1-5
D gene: TRBD1
clone size: .
V gene: TRBV5-1

CDR3 DNA: TGTGCCAGCAGCCGCCGGGACAGGGTCTACGAGCAGTACTTC
CDR3 protein: CASSRRDRVYEQYF
J gene: TRBJ2-7
D gene: TRBD1
clone size: .
V gene: TRBV7-2

CDR3 DNA: TGCGCCAGCGGACTGGATCGGGCCGGGGAGCTGTTTTTT
CDR3 protein: CASGLDRAGELFF
J gene: TRBJ2-2
D gene: .
clone size: few
V gene: TRBV5-1

CDR3 DNA: TGTGCCGGAGCCCGGGGTTTGGTCACCGGGGAGCTGTTTTTT
CDR3 protein: CAGARGLVTGELFF
J gene: TRBJ2-2
D gene: .
clone size: .
V gene: TRBV2

CDR3 DNA: TGTGCCAGCAGCTTAGACCAGACAGGGGCTGGTTCACCCCTCCACTTT
CDR3 protein: CASSLDQTGAGSPLHF
J gene: TRBJ1-6
D gene: TRBD1
clone size: few
V gene: TRBV11-2

CDR3 DNA: TGTGCCAGCAGCCCGTGGGAGGGGGGCTACAATGAGCAGTTCTTC
CDR3 protein: CASSPWEGGYNEQFF
J gene: TRBJ2-1
D gene: .
clone size: .
V gene: TRBV5-4

CDR3 DNA: TGTGCCAGTAGTAGGTGGACAGGGGGCTCCTACGAGCAGTACTTC
CDR3 protein: CASSRWTGGSYEQYF
J gene: TRBJ2-7
D gene: TRBD1
clone size: .
V gene: TRBV19

CDR3 DNA: TGCGCCAGCAGCCAAGAAGGCGGCGGACAGTTCACAGATACGCAGTATTTT
CDR3 protein: CASSQEGGGQFTDTQYF
J gene: TRBJ2-3
D gene: .
clone size: .
V gene: TRBV4-1

CDR3 DNA: TGTGCCACCAGCAGAGGGACTAGCCGCACCGGGGAGCTGTTTTTT
CDR3 protein: CATSRGTSRTGELFF
J gene: TRBJ2-2
D gene: TRBD2
clone size: once
V gene: TRBV15

CDR3 DNA: TGCGCCAGCAGCCAAGATCAATTCTCTGGGGCCAACGTCCTGACTTTC
CDR3 protein: CASSQDQFSGANVLTF
J gene: TRBJ2-6
D gene: .
clone size: few
V gene: TRBV4-3

CDR3 DNA: TGCGCCAGCAGCTTGGACTCTTACAATGAGCAGTTCTTC
CDR3 protein: CASSLDSYNEQFF
J gene: TRBJ2-1
D gene: .
clone size: .
V gene: TRBV5-1

CDR3 DNA: TGTGCCAGCAGTGAGAGGGGGCCGTCTGGCTACACCTTC
CDR3 protein: CASSERGPSGYTF
J gene: TRBJ1-2
D gene: TRBD1
clone size: few
V gene: TRBV2

CDR3 DNA: TGTGCCAGCAGTCCGCGGACAGCGAACACCGGGGAGCTGTTTTTT
CDR3 protein: CASSPRTANTGELFF
J gene: TRBJ2-2
D gene: .
clone size: .
V gene: TRBV6-1

CDR3 DNA: TGTGCCAGCAGCTTAGGACTAGCGGAACCCAATGAGCAGTTCTTC
CDR3 protein: CASSLGLAEPNEQFF
J gene: TRBJ2-1
D gene: TRBD2
clone size: .
V gene: TRBV7-3

CDR3 DNA: TGTGCCTGGAGCGTGGGAGCCGGGGATACGCAGTATTTT
CDR3 protein: CAWSVGAGDTQYF
J gene: TRBJ2-3
D gene: .
clone size: .
V gene: TRBV30

CDR3 DNA: TGCGCCAGCAGCTTGTTTCGGGACAGGGGATTGAACACTGAAGCTTTCTTT
CDR3 protein: CASSLFRDRGLNTEAFF
J gene: TRBJ1-1
D gene: TRBD1
clone size: few
V gene: TRBV5-1

CDR3 DNA: TGTGCCAGCAGCTTAGCTTCAGGTTCTAACTATGGCTACACCTTC
CDR3 protein: CASSLASGSNYGYTF
J gene: TRBJ1-2
D gene: .
clone size: .
V gene: TRBV7-8

CDR3 DNA: TGTGCCAGCAGCCATCCGACTGGGACGGACAGGGGTTCCTATGGCTACACCTTC
CDR3 protein: CASSHPTGTDRGSYGYTF
J gene: TRBJ1-2
D gene: TRBD1
clone size: .
V gene: TRBV4-2

CDR3 DNA: TGCGCCAGCAGCTTGGGTTCTAGCGGGGGACCCTACAATGAGCAGTTCTTC
CDR3 protein: CASSLGSSGGPYNEQFF
J gene: TRBJ2-1
D gene: TRBD2
clone size: once
V gene: TRBV5-1

CDR3 DNA: TGTGCCAGCAGCGTAGAAGATAGCTCCTACAATGAGCAGTTCTTC
CDR3 protein: CASSVEDSSYNEQFF
J gene: TRBJ2-1
D gene: .
clone size: .
V gene: TRBV9